A selection of T cell receptor beta chains follows, all from one sample in a study of neoadjuvant nivolumab and ipilimumab in lung cancer. Clones were sequenced by immunoSEQ multiplex PCR, and TCRdb holds only the in-frame ones, with some missing. The profile shows 25,000 to 30,000 clones, 70% to 80% of them singletons. The source material was tumor tissue, sampled after neoadjuvant nivolumab, alone or with ipilimumab, at or shortly before surgery. The source of these receptors is an adult with non-small cell lung cancer. CDR3s include the opening cysteine and the closing phenylalanine or tryptophan. A D gene is named only where the DNA matches it firmly. Clone size is given for some rows only: seen once, a few or many times, or a class if the clone is expanded.

J gene | D gene | V gene | clone size | CDR3 protein | CDR3 DNA
TRBJ2-1 | TRBD2 | TRBV5-1 | - | CASSGLAGASYNEQFF | TGCGCCAGCAGCGGACTAGCGGGGGCCTCCTACAATGAGCAGTTCTTC
TRBJ2-7 | TRBD2 | TRBV11-3 | - | CASSPRSGGEQYF | TGTGCCAGCAGCCCACGGTCGGGGGGCGAGCAGTACTTC
TRBJ2-1 | - | TRBV5-1 | - | CASSSRPGVNNEQFF | TGCGCCAGCAGCTCAAGGCCGGGAGTTAACAATGAGCAGTTCTTC
TRBJ2-2 | - | TRBV10-3 | - | CAIAPSIPGNTGELFF | TGTGCCATCGCCCCTAGCATCCCCGGGAACACCGGGGAGCTGTTTTTT
TRBJ1-1 | - | TRBV7-9 | few | CASSFGGGTEAFF | TGTGCCAGCAGCTTCGGGGGGGGGACTGAAGCTTTCTTT
TRBJ2-1 | TRBD2 | TRBV5-4 | once | CASSLLAGDTYNEQFF | TGTGCCAGCAGCCTACTAGCGGGGGACACCTACAATGAGCAGTTCTTC
TRBJ2-2 | TRBD1 | TRBV19 | - | CASSFSGGSHTGELFF | TGTGCCAGTAGTTTCTCAGGGGGAAGTCACACCGGGGAGCTGTTTTTT
TRBJ1-6 | TRBD1 | TRBV5-1 | - | CASSLGDRGESPLHF | TGCGCCAGCAGCTTGGGGGACAGGGGTGAGTCACCCCTCCACTTT
TRBJ2-7 | - | TRBV5-4 | few | CASSLDQLYEQYF | TGTGCCAGCAGCTTGGATCAGCTCTACGAGCAGTACTTC
TRBJ1-3 | - | TRBV5-5 | once | CASSPSVRGDSGNTIYF | TGTGCCAGCAGTCCCAGCGTCAGGGGCGACTCTGGAAACACCATATATTTT
TRBJ1-3 | TRBD1 | TRBV6-5 | once | CASSYSGQGRGNTIYF | TGTGCCAGCAGTTACTCGGGACAGGGCAGGGGAAACACCATATATTTT
TRBJ1-1 | - | TRBV2 | - | CASRQQTNTEAFF | TGTGCCAGCAGGCAACAAACGAACACTGAAGCTTTCTTT
TRBJ1-2 | - | TRBV15 | - | CATSRDRTSGYTF | TGTGCCACCAGCAGAGATCGTACGTCGGGCTACACCTTC
TRBJ2-7 | TRBD2 | TRBV6-6 | - | CASSYKAGASYYEQYF | TGTGCCAGCAGTTACAAAGCGGGGGCCTCCTACTACGAGCAGTACTTC
TRBJ2-7 | TRBD1 | TRBV11-2 | - | CASSPTGSYEQYF | TGTGCCAGCAGCCCGACAGGGAGCTACGAGCAGTACTTC
TRBJ1-5 | - | TRBV2 | - | CASRSLKDTANQPQHF | TGTGCCAGCAGATCCCTGAAGGACACCGCAAATCAGCCCCAGCATTTT
TRBJ1-1 | - | TRBV28 | few | CASRPGVMEAFF | TGTGCCAGCAGACCCGGGGTTATGGAAGCTTTCTTT
TRBJ2-1 | TRBD1 | TRBV5-1 | - | CASSLTGGGHEQFF | TGCGCCAGCAGCTTGACAGGGGGCGGGCATGAGCAGTTCTTC
TRBJ2-3 | TRBD2 | TRBV11-2 | once | CASSARGGQADTQYF | TGTGCCAGCAGCGCTCGGGGGGGCCAGGCAGATACGCAGTATTTT
TRBJ2-7 | - | TRBV7-3 | - | CASSLAVGQPEQYF | TGTGCCAGCAGCTTAGCCGTAGGGCAACCCGAGCAGTACTTC
TRBJ2-2 | - | TRBV29-1 | - | CSVEEGSANTGELFF | TGCAGCGTTGAAGAGGGAAGCGCGAACACCGGGGAGCTGTTTTTT
TRBJ2-3 | - | TRBV10-1 | once | CASSDREADTQYF | TGCGCCAGCAGTGACAGGGAGGCCGATACGCAGTATTTT
TRBJ2-3 | TRBD2 | TRBV5-1 | - | CASSLGILAGGTDTQYF | TGCGCCAGCAGCTTAGGGATCCTAGCGGGGGGCACAGATACGCAGTATTTT
TRBJ1-5 | - | TRBV7-6 | - | CATHHVARGTGQPQHF | TGTGCCACCCACCACGTTGCAAGGGGGACGGGTCAGCCCCAGCATTTT
TRBJ2-1 | TRBD2 | TRBV5-1 | few | CASSPGTSGGYNEQFF | TGCGCCAGCAGCCCTGGGACTAGCGGGGGGTACAATGAGCAGTTCTTC
TRBJ1-5 | TRBD1 | TRBV30 | medium-sized | CAWSGQGVRPQHF | TGTGCCTGGAGTGGACAGGGCGTTAGGCCCCAGCATTTT
TRBJ1-4 | TRBD1 | TRBV5-1 | - | CASSQGGGNEKLFF | TGCGCCAGCAGTCAGGGGGGTGGTAATGAAAAACTGTTTTTT
TRBJ2-7 | TRBD1 | TRBV7-2 | once | CASSPLQGEQYF | TGTGCCAGCAGCCCATTACAGGGGGAGCAGTACTTC
TRBJ2-7 | TRBD1 | TRBV9 | - | CASSVGQGVPYEQYF | TGTGCCAGCAGCGTGGGACAGGGGGTCCCCTACGAGCAGTACTTC
TRBJ2-3 | TRBD1 | TRBV18 | - | CASRTGSGDTQYF | TGTGCCAGCCGGACAGGGTCGGGGGATACGCAGTATTTT
TRBJ2-3 | - | TRBV18 | - | CASSIAVGTDTQYF | TGTGCCAGCTCAATCGCGGTCGGCACAGATACGCAGTATTTT
TRBJ2-7 | - | TRBV7-2 | - | CASSPGPNYEQYF | TGTGCCAGCAGCCCCGGACCAAACTACGAGCAGTACTTC
TRBJ1-1 | - | TRBV28 | - | CASSILDEAFF | TGTGCCAGCAGTATCTTAGATGAAGCTTTCTTT
TRBJ2-1 | - | TRBV9 | - | CASSVVVSSNEQFF | TGTGCCAGCAGCGTAGTGGTATCTTCCAATGAGCAGTTCTTC
TRBJ1-2 | - | TRBV6-5 | - | CASRATVNYGYTF | TGTGCCAGCAGGGCGACCGTCAACTATGGCTACACCTTC
TRBJ2-7 | - | TRBV5-4 | - | CASSPPTSGGIGYEQYF | TGTGCCAGCAGCCCCCCGACCAGTGGGGGCATCGGGTACGAGCAGTACTTC
TRBJ2-5 | - | TRBV5-6 | - | CASSFPPGAKTQYF | TGTGCCAGCAGCTTTCCTCCCGGTGCAAAGACCCAGTACTTC
TRBJ2-2 | - | TRBV5-6 | once | CASSFYQLGTGELFF | TGTGCCAGCAGCTTCTATCAACTTGGGACCGGGGAGCTGTTTTTT
TRBJ1-1 | - | TRBV6-5 | - | CASSYRDNTEAFF | TGTGCCAGCAGTTACCGAGATAACACTGAAGCTTTCTTT
TRBJ2-4 | - | TRBV30 | once | CAWTVAKNIQYF | TGTGCCTGGACGGTAGCCAAAAACATTCAGTACTTC
TRBJ2-7 | - | TRBV10-3 | - | CAGGGQGRYEQYF | TGTGCCGGAGGGGGCCAGGGGCGGTACGAGCAGTACTTC
TRBJ1-6 | TRBD1 | TRBV7-9 | - | CASSPLLQGAASPLHF | TGTGCCAGCAGCCCCCTTCTGCAGGGGGCGGCTTCACCCCTCCACTTT
TRBJ1-6 | TRBD1 | TRBV4-2 | - | CASSQAGTDYNSPLHF | TGTGCCAGCAGCCAGGCCGGGACAGACTATAATTCACCCCTCCACTTT